Below, 11 T cell receptor beta chains from the same sample are listed, as sequenced in a study of regulatory T cells in long-lasting Graves disease. The time point here: newly diagnosed GD, antithyroid drugs for less than 3 months. RNA from PBMCs was the source of the TCR library. Researchers made TCR beta libraries by using iRepertoire HTBI primers and running Arm-PCR on CDR3 regions. From the multiplex PCR reads, TCRdb called clonotypes with MiXCR, one entry per CDR3 protein. Among hundreds of thousands of distinct CDR3 sequences, around 15% were seen once, and the ten largest hold 22%. Source: peripheral blood mononuclear cells (PBMCs), taken at new diagnosis, from a patient treated with antithyroid drugs. These receptor sequences come from a female donor with Graves disease.

This clonotype has ten or more counts. The genes are TRBV5-1 and TRBJ1-1; D is unclear. The germline V gene has CDR1 SGHRS and CDR2 YFSETQ. The CDR3 sequence is 12 residues long. Trimming removed 0 bases at V and 7 bases at J, with 7 bases between. Here the CDR3 reads CASSLGQDEAFF. The CDR3 nucleotides read TGCGCCAGCAGCTTGGGGCAGGATGAAGCTTTCTTT.

This clonotype occurred a few times. V usage is TRBV29-1 and J usage is TRBJ1-1; a possible D gene is TRBD1 (5 bases). Germline V gene lookup returns CDR1 SQVTM and CDR2 ANQGSEA. CDR3 size: 14 residues. V shed 0 bases and J shed 3 bases, with 11 bases lying between them. The CDR3 bases are TGCAGCGTTGAAGAGGGGGATGAGTACACTGAAGCTTTCTTT. It specifies CSVEEGDEYTEAFF.

In regard to this clonotype: It may be a read error: a sequence one base away is much more abundant. The chain joins TRBV6-2 or TRBV6-3 to TRBJ1-1; D is uncertain. Germline assignment: CDR1 MNHEY and CDR2 SVGEGT. CDR3 size: 17 residues. The V gene lost 8 bases and the J gene lost 3 bases, with 25 bases spanning the gap. The chain's CDR3 is CASVGFPGQARDTEAFF. The CDR3 DNA sequence: TGTGCCAGCGTTGGGTTCCCGGGCCAGGCAAGGGACACTGAAGCTTTCTTT.

This clonotype was seen a few times. This clone may be a read error of a much larger clone one base away. CDR3 in amino acids: CASSGPDGYQPQHF. CDR3 DNA: TGTGCCAGCAGTGGCCCAGACGGTTATCAGCCCCAGCATTTT. The V gene is TRBV2, the J gene TRBJ1-5; no reliable D call. The CDR3 sequence is 14 residues long. Germline V lookup: CDR1 SNHLY, CDR2 FYNNEI. The germline V and J ends were trimmed by 4 bases and 5 bases, with 12 bases remaining between them.

The rearrangement uses TRBV19 and TRBJ2-5; 10 positions match TRBD1. Unmatched junction bases numbered 14, after V lost 3 bases and J lost 7 bases. CDR1 LNHDA and CDR2 SQIVND come from the germline V gene (reference sequence). CDR3 size: 17 residues. The CDR3 loop is CASSIGTGAIGRGTQYF. CDR3 nucleotides: TGTGCCAGTAGTATTGGGACAGGGGCCATTGGTCGAGGGACCCAGTACTTC.

This clonotype came up many times. The chain carries TRBV2 and TRBJ2-5; D remains ambiguous. Per germline, CDR1 SNHLY and CDR2 FYNNEI. The CDR3 extends over 13 amino acids. Trimming took 3 bases from V and 4 from J, leaving 9 bases between them. The CDR3 sequence is CASSDSTSETQYF. The CDR3 region has the DNA TGTGCCAGCAGTGACAGTACTTCAGAGACCCAGTACTTC.

This clonotype has more than one count but fewer than ten. J is TRBJ2-2 and V is TRBV6-1; no firm D call. The ends were cut back, 8 bases at V and 3 bases at J, with 13 bases in the middle. There are 14 residues in the CDR3. Germline loops: CDR1 MNHNS, CDR2 SASEGT. CDR3 sequence: CASVDQSHTGELFF. The CDR3 nucleotides read TGTGCCAGCGTAGATCAGTCTCACACCGGGGAGCTGTTTTTT.

The chain links TRBV10-2 to TRBJ1-2; D uncertain. V gave up 7 bases and J gave up 5 bases, with 14 bases separating them. This CDR3 contains 13 residues. Germline-derived CDR1 and CDR2 are WSHSY and SAAADI. The CDR3, as DNA: TGCGCCAGCAAACCTTTCCTGGAGTATGGCTACACCTTC. Its translation is CASKPFLEYGYTF.

The table lists this clonotype with many counts. This chain joins TRBV27 and TRBJ1-5; 11 positions match TRBD1. Germline V gene data show CDR1 as MNHEY and CDR2 as SMNVEV (reference sequence). This CDR3 contains 20 residues. V gave up 1 base and J gave up 1 base; unmatched junction bases: 12. For the CDR3, the DNA is TGTGCCAGCAGTTTATATGGCAGGACAGGGGGCGCTTGGAGCAATCAGCCCCAGCATTTT. Its protein is CASSLYGRTGGAWSNQPQHF.

This clonotype was observed at least ten times. The CDR3 reads CASTSATSVGSYEQYF. CDR3 nucleotides: TGTGCCAGCACCAGTGCGACTTCTGTAGGATCCTACGAGCAGTACTTC. The chain combines TRBV11-2 with TRBJ2-7; D is undetermined. The germline CDR1 and CDR2 sequences are SGHAT and FQNNGV. CDR3 length: 16 residues. Trimming left V 7 bases short and J 1 base short, with 20 bases between. The full variable domain, completed using reference TRBV11-2 and TRBJ2-7, is EAGVAQSPRYKIIEKRQSVAFWCNPISGHATLYWYQQILGQGPKLLIQFQNNGVVDDSQLPKDRFSAERLKGVDSTLKIQPAKLEDSAVYLCASTSATSVGSYEQYFGPGTRLTVT.

The chain recombines TRBV28 with TRBJ2-1; a possible D gene is TRBD1 (6 bases). This CDR3 contains 15 residues. V shed 6 bases and J shed 8 bases, with 20 bases lying between them. CDR1 and CDR2 (germline): MDHEN, SYDVKM. The CDR3 DNA reads TGTGCCAGCAGCCCCGACAGGCCCCGCGGCGATGAGCAGTTCTTC. It codes for CASSPDRPRGDEQFF.